This T cell receptor (beta chain) was profiled in a study of beta chain features in type 1 diabetes. The entirety of the isolated RNA underwent reverse transcription, so expressed TCRB transcripts were sequenced. Profiling relied on immunoSEQ multiplex PCR, and the TCRdb table lists in-frame clones only, not all of them. The sample has some 360,000 clones, roughly a fifth seen once. There are 12 residues in the CDR3. Germline CDR1 SGHVS, CDR2 FQNEAQ. The V end was cut by 2 bases, the J end by 8 bases, with 7 bases between. This clone was counted between two and nine times. The sequenced material came from naive CD4+ T cells from blood. The chain carries TRBV7-8 and TRBJ2-1; TRBD1 is a possible D gene (5 bases). This receptor was identified in a woman between 18 and 29 years old in good health. DNA for the CDR3: TGTGCCAGCAGCTTATGGACATATGAGCAGTTCTTC. It yields the protein CASSLWTYEQFF.